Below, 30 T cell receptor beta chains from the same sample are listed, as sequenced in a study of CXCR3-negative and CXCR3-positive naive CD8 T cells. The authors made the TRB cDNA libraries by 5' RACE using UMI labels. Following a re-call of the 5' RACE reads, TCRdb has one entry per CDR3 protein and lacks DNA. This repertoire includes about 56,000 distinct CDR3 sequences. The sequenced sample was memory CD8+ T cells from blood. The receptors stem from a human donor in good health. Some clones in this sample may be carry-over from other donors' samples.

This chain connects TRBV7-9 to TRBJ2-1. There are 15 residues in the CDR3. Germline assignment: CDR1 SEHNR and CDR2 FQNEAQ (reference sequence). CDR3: CASSSRQGSYNEQFF.

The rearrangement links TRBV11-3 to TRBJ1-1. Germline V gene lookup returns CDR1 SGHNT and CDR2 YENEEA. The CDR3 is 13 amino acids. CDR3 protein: CAGSFSGNTEAFF. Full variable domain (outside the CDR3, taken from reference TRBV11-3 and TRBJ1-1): EAGVVQSPRYKIIEKKQPVAFWCNPISGHNTLYWYLQNLGQGPELLIRYENEEAVDDSQLPKDRFSAERLKGVDSTLKIQPAELGDSAVYLCAGSFSGNTEAFFGQGTRLTVV.

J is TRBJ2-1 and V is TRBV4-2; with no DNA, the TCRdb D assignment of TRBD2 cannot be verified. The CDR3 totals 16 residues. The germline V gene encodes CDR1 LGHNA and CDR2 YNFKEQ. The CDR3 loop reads CASSQGLAGTYNEQFF.

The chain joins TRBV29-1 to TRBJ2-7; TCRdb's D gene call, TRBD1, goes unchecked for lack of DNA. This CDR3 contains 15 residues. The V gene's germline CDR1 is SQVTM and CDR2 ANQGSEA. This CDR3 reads CSVATTGGFSGEQYF.

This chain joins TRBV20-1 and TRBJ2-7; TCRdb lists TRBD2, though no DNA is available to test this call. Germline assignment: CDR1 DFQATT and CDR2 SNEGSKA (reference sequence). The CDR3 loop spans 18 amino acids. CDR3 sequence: CSARDRAGAGHRSYEQYF.

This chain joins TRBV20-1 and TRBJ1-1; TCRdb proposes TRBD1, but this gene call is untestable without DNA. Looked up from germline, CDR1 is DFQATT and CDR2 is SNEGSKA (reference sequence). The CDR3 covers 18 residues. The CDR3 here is CSAEQNKGVWLFNTEAFF.

CDR3 amino acids: CSARDLRPEGLFF. The chain is built from TRBV20-1 and TRBJ2-2. The germline gives CDR1 DFQATT, CDR2 SNEGSKA (reference sequence). The CDR3 loop spans 13 amino acids.

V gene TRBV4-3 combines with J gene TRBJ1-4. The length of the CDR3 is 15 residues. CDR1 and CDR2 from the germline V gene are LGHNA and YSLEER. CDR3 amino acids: CASSQESTWGEKLFF.

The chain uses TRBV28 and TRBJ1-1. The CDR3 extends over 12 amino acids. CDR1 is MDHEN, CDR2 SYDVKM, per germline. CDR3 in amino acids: CASSESGTEAFF.

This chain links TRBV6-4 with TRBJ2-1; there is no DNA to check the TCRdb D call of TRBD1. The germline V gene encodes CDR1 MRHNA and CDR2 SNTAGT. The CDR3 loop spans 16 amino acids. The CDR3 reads CASSDSVGTGDNEQFF.

CDR3: CASSRAGLTDTQYF. The chain carries TRBV19 and TRBJ2-3; with no DNA, the TCRdb D assignment of TRBD1 cannot be verified. This CDR3 has 14 residues. Germline V gives CDR1 LNHDA, CDR2 SQIVND (reference sequence). Supplemented by reference TRBV19 and TRBJ2-3, the full variable domain reads DGGITQSPKYLFRKEGQNVTLSCEQNLNHDAMYWYRQDPGQGLRLIYYSQIVNDFQKGDIAEGYSVSREKKESFPLTVTSAQKNPTAFYLCASSRAGLTDTQYFGPGTRLTVL.

The CDR3 loop reads CASSYSGATEAFF. The rearrangement joins TRBV6-5 to TRBJ1-1; TCRdb reports TRBD1, a call that lacks DNA to check it against. The CDR3 loop spans 13 amino acids. Germline V gene data show CDR1 as MNHEY and CDR2 as SVGAGI.

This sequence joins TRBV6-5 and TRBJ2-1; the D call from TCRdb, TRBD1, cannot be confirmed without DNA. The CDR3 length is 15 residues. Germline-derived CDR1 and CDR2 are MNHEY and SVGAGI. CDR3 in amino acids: CASSYLRGVENEQFF.

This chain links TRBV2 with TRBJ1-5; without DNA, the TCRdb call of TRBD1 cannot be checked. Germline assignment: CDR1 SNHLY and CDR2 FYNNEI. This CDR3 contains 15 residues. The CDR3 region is CASRRTGTDVNPQHF.

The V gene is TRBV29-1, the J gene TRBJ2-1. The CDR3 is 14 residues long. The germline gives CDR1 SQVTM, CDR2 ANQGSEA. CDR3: CSVELRDLYNEQFF.

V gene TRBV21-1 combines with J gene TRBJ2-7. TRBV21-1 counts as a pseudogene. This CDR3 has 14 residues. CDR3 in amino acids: CASSQFTEYLEQYF.

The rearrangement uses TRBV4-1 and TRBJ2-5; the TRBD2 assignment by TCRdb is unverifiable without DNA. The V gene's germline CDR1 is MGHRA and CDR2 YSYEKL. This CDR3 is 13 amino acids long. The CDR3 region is CASSGTRGETQYF.

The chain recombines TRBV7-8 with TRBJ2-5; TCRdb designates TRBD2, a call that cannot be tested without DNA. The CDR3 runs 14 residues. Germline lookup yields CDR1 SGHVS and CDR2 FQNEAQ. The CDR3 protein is CASSPAGVAETQYF.

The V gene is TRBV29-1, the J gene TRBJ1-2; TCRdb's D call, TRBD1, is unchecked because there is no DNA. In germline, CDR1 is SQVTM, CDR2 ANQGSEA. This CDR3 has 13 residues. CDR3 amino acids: CSDQTGVPYGYTF. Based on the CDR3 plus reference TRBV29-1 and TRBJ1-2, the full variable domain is SAVISQKPSRDICQRGTSLTIQCQVDSQVTMMFWYRQQPGQSLTLIATANQGSEATYESGFVIDKFPISRPNLTFSTLTVSNMSPEDSSIYLCSDQTGVPYGYTFGSGTRLTVV.

The CDR3 here is CASSTRPRGTSGNIQYF. The rearrangement links TRBV21-1 to TRBJ2-4; the TCRdb D gene call, TRBD2, has no DNA to confirm it. TRBV21-1 is a known pseudogene. This CDR3 is built from 17 residues.

The CDR3 here is CASSWAGTRDEQYF. This chain connects TRBV7-9 to TRBJ2-7; the TCRdb D gene call, TRBD2, has no DNA to confirm it. CDR1 is SEHNR and CDR2 is FQNEAQ in the germline V gene (reference sequence). There are 14 residues in the CDR3.

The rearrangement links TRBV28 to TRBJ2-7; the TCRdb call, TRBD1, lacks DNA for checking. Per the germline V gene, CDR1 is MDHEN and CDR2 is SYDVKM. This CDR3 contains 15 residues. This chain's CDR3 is CASSPWGGRMYEQYF. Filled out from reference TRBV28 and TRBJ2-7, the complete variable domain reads DVKVTQSSRYLVKRTGEKVFLECVQDMDHENMFWYRQDPGLGLRLIYFSYDVKMKEKGDIPEGYSVSREKKERFSLILESASTNQTSMYLCASSPWGGRMYEQYFGPGTRLTVT.

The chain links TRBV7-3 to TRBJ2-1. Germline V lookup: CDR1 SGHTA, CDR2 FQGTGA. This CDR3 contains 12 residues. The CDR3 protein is CASSVDGNEQFF. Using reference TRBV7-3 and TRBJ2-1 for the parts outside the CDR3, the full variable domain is GAGVSQTPSNKVTEKGKYVELRCDPISGHTALYWYRQSLGQGPEFLIYFQGTGAADDSGLPNDRFFAVRPEGSVSTLKIQRTERGDSAVYLCASSVDGNEQFFGPGTRLTVL.

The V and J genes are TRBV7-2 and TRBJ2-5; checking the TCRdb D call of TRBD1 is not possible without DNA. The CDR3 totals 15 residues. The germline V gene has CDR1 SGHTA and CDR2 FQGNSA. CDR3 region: CASSIGQGARETQYF. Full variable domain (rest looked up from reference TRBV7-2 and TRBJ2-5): GAGVSQSPSNKVTEKGKDVELRCDPISGHTALYWYRQSLGQGLEFLIYFQGNSAPDKSGLPSDRFSAERTGGSVSTLTIQRTQQEDSAVYLCASSIGQGARETQYFGPGTRLLVL.

CDR3 sequence reads: CASSLGFRGPFSGNTTYF. The genes are TRBV5-5 and TRBJ1-3. Germline CDR1 is SGHKS and CDR2 is YYEKEE (reference sequence). This CDR3 contains 18 residues.

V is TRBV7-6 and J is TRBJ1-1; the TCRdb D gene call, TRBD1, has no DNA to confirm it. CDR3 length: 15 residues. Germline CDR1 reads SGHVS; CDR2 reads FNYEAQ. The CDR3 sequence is CASSLERDSYTEAFF.

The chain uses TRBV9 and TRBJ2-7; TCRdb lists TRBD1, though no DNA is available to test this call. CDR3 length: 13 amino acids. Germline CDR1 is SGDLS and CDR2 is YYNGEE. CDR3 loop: CASSGTGGHEQYF.

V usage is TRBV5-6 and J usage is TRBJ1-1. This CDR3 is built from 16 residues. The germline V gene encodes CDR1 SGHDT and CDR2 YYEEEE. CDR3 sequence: CASSLIPDNFFTEAFF.

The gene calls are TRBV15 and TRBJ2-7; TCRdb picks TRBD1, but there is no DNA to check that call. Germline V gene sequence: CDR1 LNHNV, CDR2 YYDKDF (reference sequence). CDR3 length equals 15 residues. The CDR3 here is CATSRKGTEFYEQYF.

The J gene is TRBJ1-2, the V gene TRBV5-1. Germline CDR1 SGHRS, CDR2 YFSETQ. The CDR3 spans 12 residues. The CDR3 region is CASSWGDGGYTF.